This record covers a single TCR beta chain. Its matching antigen is unknown. CDR1 and CDR2 (germline): MNHEY, SMNVEV (reference sequence). V was clipped by 5 bases and J by 1 base, with 15 bases between them. The CDR3 is made up of 15 amino acids. The table came from immunoSEQ multiplex PCR; TCRdb's copy has only in-frame clones and leaves some out. This sample carries approximately 80,000 clones, roughly 74% of them seen once, and the ten largest clones take roughly a tenth. The sample comes from a study of radiotherapy plus CTLA-4 blockade in lung cancer. Study-level information: Objective responses were documented in over 15% of patients, with disease control in 25% to 35%.

Study-wide results and caveats: Tumor-origin TCR clones grew in blood after radiotherapy plus ipilimumab.

This rearrangement joins TRBV27 to TRBJ2-7; a weak D match, TRBD1 (5 bases). This sample comprised peripheral blood, obtained from a patient treated with radiotherapy plus ipilimumab. The receptor comes from a human donor with non-small cell lung cancer whose response to radiotherapy plus ipilimumab could not be evaluated. The DNA of the CDR3 is TGTGCCAGCAGTCCCTCTCCAGGGATTTCCTACGAGCAGTACTTC. Protein product: CASSPSPGISYEQYF.